Below are 13 T cell receptor beta chains sequenced from a single sample in a study of blood T cell repertoires in COVID-19. The table came from immunoSEQ multiplex PCR; TCRdb's copy has only in-frame clones and leaves some out. The sample lists roughly 190,000 clones, about 78% occurring once. Source material: peripheral blood. The origin of the receptors is a woman in her fifties or sixties with active or convalescent COVID-19.

The gene calls are TRBV5-1 and TRBJ2-4; TRBD1 matches 7 bases. The CDR3 is 16 residues long. CDR1 is SGHRS, CDR2 YFSETQ, per germline. V was clipped by 1 base and J by 7 bases; unmatched bases: 11. CDR3 coding DNA: TGCGCCAGCAGCTTGTCTCCGGGACAGCGAGCCAACATTCAGTACTTC. Amino acids: CASSLSPGQRANIQYF. The full variable domain, completed using reference TRBV5-1 and TRBJ2-4, is KAGVTQTPRYLIKTRGQQVTLSCSPISGHRSVSWYQQTPGQGLQFLFEYFSETQRNKGNFPGRFSGRQFSNSRSEMNVSTLELGDSALYLCASSLSPGQRANIQYFGAGTRLSVL.

The rearrangement joins TRBV6-5 to TRBJ1-2, with TRBD1 matching 9 bases. Germline-derived CDR1 and CDR2 are MNHEY and SVGAGI. The CDR3 contains 15 residues. After removal of 4 bases from V and 8 bases from J, the junction contained 11 bases not matched to a gene. The CDR3 is CASSFRQGDPRGYTF. In DNA, the CDR3 is TGTGCCAGCAGTTTTCGACAGGGGGATCCTCGAGGCTACACCTTC.

This chain uses TRBV12-5 with TRBJ2-1, with TRBD2 matching over 10 bases. Germline CDR1 is LGHNT and CDR2 is FRNRAP. The CDR3 consists of 15 residues. V trimming: 5 bases; J trimming: 4 bases; junction bases outside the gene matches: 5. The CDR3 is CASGGGLAKYNEQFF. The CDR3 DNA reads as TGTGCTAGTGGTGGGGGACTAGCGAAATACAATGAGCAGTTCTTC.

This clone was detected a few times. CDR3 loop: CASSLLSPNEKLFF. In DNA, the CDR3 is TGTGCCAGCAGTTTATTATCCCCTAATGAAAAACTGTTTTTT. The chain recombines TRBV28 with TRBJ1-4; D gene ambiguous. Germline loops: CDR1 MDHEN, CDR2 SYDVKM. V lost 1 base and J lost 3, with 6 bases in between. This CDR3 region has 14 residues. Combining the CDR3 with reference TRBV28 and TRBJ1-4 gives the whole variable domain DVKVTQSSRYLVKRTGEKVFLECVQDMDHENMFWYRQDPGLGLRLIYFSYDVKMKEKGDIPEGYSVSREKKERFSLILESASTNQTSMYLCASSLLSPNEKLFFGSGTQLSVL.

This clone is a singleton in its sample. This chain joins TRBV13 and TRBJ2-3, with 10 bases identical to TRBD2. With V trimmed by 3 bases and J by 7 bases, 10 bases remained unmatched. The CDR3 contains 16 residues. CDR1 is PRHDT and CDR2 is FYEKMQ in the germline V gene (reference sequence). Here the CDR3 DNA reads TGTGCCAGCAGCTTTGGGTCTAGCGGGAGATTGTATACGCAGTATTTT. Its protein is CASSFGSSGRLYTQYF.

The chain links TRBV7-2 to TRBJ2-5; D possibly corresponds to TRBD2 (5 bases). CDR1 is SGHTA and CDR2 is FQGNSA in the germline V gene. V dropped 5 bases and J dropped 5 bases, with 18 bases sitting between them. This CDR3 contains 15 residues. CDR3 loop: CASSVRSPGGETQYF. CDR3 nucleotide sequence: TGTGCCAGCAGCGTCCGGTCGCCCGGCGGGGAGACCCAGTACTTC.

The genes are TRBV19 and TRBJ1-1, with 9 bases aligning to TRBD1. The V gene's germline CDR1 is LNHDA and CDR2 SQIVND (reference sequence). This CDR3 spans 15 amino acids. J lost 5 bases, V lost 5 bases, and 9 bases had no gene match. CDR3 region: CASSPWDRVATEAFF. DNA for the CDR3: TGTGCCAGTAGTCCCTGGGACAGGGTGGCTACTGAAGCTTTCTTT.

In its sample, this clone was seen a few times. The chain has TRBV3-1 (or the pseudogene TRBV3-2) and TRBJ2-1; no clear D gene. The CDR3 sequence is 12 residues long. V was clipped by 2 bases and J by 13 bases, with 12 bases between them. CDR1 and CDR2 (germline): LGHDT, YNNKEL (reference sequence). The CDR3 loop reads CASSQRESLQFF. The CDR3 region has the DNA TGTGCCAGCAGCCAAAGAGAATCGCTCCAGTTCTTC.

This chain links TRBV5-4 with TRBJ2-3; 8 bases line up with TRBD2. This CDR3 contains 15 residues. V shed 5 bases and J 4 bases; nucleotides not matched to a gene: 9. The germline gives CDR1 SGHNT, CDR2 YYREEE (reference sequence). The CDR3 nucleotides are TGTGCCAGCAGTCGGGGGGGTTACATTTCAGATACGCAGTATTTT. As protein: CASSRGGYISDTQYF.

Notes on this clone: This CDR3 is also generated by other DNA sequences in the sample. The chain is built from TRBV9 and TRBJ2-7; 8 bases map to TRBD1. V lost 4 bases, J lost 2 bases, and 5 bases stayed unmatched. CDR3 length: 14 residues. Germline values: CDR1 SGDLS, CDR2 YYNGEE. CDR3 nucleotide sequence: TGTGCCAGCAGCCCAGGACAGGGTCCCTACGAGCAGTACTTC. Translation: CASSPGQGPYEQYF.

The chain employs TRBV6-5 and TRBJ2-6, with 10 bases fitting TRBD1. This CDR3 region has 12 residues. Germline trimming cut 5 bases from V and 17 bases from J; bases unmatched to any gene: 6. Germline lookup yields CDR1 MNHEY and CDR2 SVGAGI. CDR3 sequence: CASSTPGQGVTF. In nucleotides, the CDR3 is TGTGCCAGCAGTACCCCCGGACAGGGGGTGACTTTC.

The chain combines TRBV25-1 with TRBJ2-7; a possible D gene is TRBD1 (5 bases). CDR3 length: 14 amino acids. Per germline, CDR1 MGHDK and CDR2 SYGVNS. The V end lost 0 bases, the J end lost 1 base, and 7 bases lay between the germline ends. For the CDR3, the DNA is TGTGCCAGCAGTGAATACCAGGGTTCCTACGAGCAGTACTTC. It encodes CASSEYQGSYEQYF.

The rearrangement uses TRBV20-1 and TRBJ1-4; a weak D match, TRBD1 (5 bases). The ends were cut back, 5 bases at V and 3 bases at J, with 16 bases in the middle. CDR1 is DFQATT and CDR2 is SNEGSKA in the germline V gene (reference sequence). This CDR3 is built from 15 residues. The CDR3 sequence: CSARDPVGANEKLFF. The CDR3 nucleotides are TGCAGTGCTCGTGACCCGGTAGGGGCTAATGAAAAACTGTTTTTT.